Below are 18 T cell receptor beta chains sequenced from a single sample in a study of blood T cell repertoires in COVID-19. TCRdb keeps only in-frame clones here, not all; method: immunoSEQ multiplex PCR. The sample yields some 190,000 clones, more than 75% seen once. The material sequenced was PBMCs or T cells enriched from blood (not recorded which). The receptors were sampled from a man aged 30 to 39 with acute COVID-19.

This clone was counted only a few times. In DNA form, the CDR3 reads TGTGCCAGCAGCTCACTAGCGGGGGGAAGTAGGGATGAGCAGTTCTTC. It translates to CASSSLAGGSRDEQFF. The rearrangement uses TRBV5-4 and TRBJ2-1; 12 bases align to TRBD2. Per the germline V gene, CDR1 is SGHNT and CDR2 is YYREEE (reference sequence). The CDR3 is made up of 16 amino acids. The trim removed 3 bases at V and 8 bases at J, leaving 9 bases unmatched.

This chain uses TRBV5-1 with TRBJ1-3; no clear D. CDR3 length equals 14 residues. CDR1 is SGHRS, CDR2 YFSETQ, per germline. Trimming pared 0 bases from V and 3 bases from J, leaving 7 bases between. The CDR3 DNA reads TGCGCCAGCAGCTTGGCCCCAGTTGGAAACACCATATATTTT. This translates into CASSLAPVGNTIYF. The complete variable domain, with remaining parts taken from reference TRBV5-1 and TRBJ1-3, reads KAGVTQTPRYLIKTRGQQVTLSCSPISGHRSVSWYQQTPGQGLQFLFEYFSETQRNKGNFPGRFSGRQFSNSRSEMNVSTLELGDSALYLCASSLAPVGNTIYFGEGSWLTVV.

The V gene is TRBV28, the J gene TRBJ2-7; D may be TRBD1 (6 bases). This CDR3 is 14 amino acids long. V lost 4 bases and J lost 7, with 17 bases in between. Germline CDR1 is MDHEN and CDR2 is SYDVKM. CDR3 loop: CASSSEQGSGEQYF. CDR3 DNA: TGTGCCAGCAGTTCTGAACAGGGATCAGGAGAGCAGTACTTC.

The chain has TRBV9 and TRBJ2-3; D is undetermined. Trimming took off 5 bases at V and 0 bases at J, with 19 bases between the two ends. The V gene's germline CDR1 is SGDLS and CDR2 YYNGEE. This CDR3 contains 17 residues. The CDR3 DNA reads as TGTGCCAGCAGTGGAGCCATTGTTGAACATAGCACAGATACGCAGTATTTT. Amino acid sequence: CASSGAIVEHSTDTQYF.

V usage is TRBV6-5 and J usage is TRBJ1-2, with D possibly being TRBD1 (5 bases). Germline CDR1 MNHEY, CDR2 SVGAGI. There are 13 residues in the CDR3. Between the trimmed V and J ends, which lost 5 bases and 6 bases, there was a span of 13 bases. This CDR3 is CASSPGLRDGYTF. The CDR3 DNA reads as TGTGCCAGCAGTCCGGGCCTCAGGGATGGCTACACCTTC.

J is TRBJ2-3 and V is TRBV12-3 or TRBV12-4, with 8 positions matching TRBD1. Unmatched junction bases numbered 6, after V lost 7 bases and J lost 6 bases. There are 13 residues in the CDR3. The CDR3 DNA is TGTGCCAGCACCCCGGACAGGGTTGATACGCAGTATTTT. This gives the protein CASTPDRVDTQYF.

The rearrangement joins TRBV19 to TRBJ2-5, with 12 bases fitting TRBD2. V trimming: 1 base; J trimming: 5 bases; junction bases outside the gene matches: 8. This CDR3 is 17 amino acids long. Germline assignment: CDR1 LNHDA and CDR2 SQIVND (reference sequence). CDR3 sequence (DNA): TGTGCCAGTAGTATAGTCCCCCTAGCGGGGGGGCAGGAGACCCAGTACTTC. Translation: CASSIVPLAGGQETQYF.

The chain employs TRBV28 and TRBJ1-5; the match to TRBD1 covers 8 bases. From germline, CDR1 is MDHEN and CDR2 SYDVKM. V trimming: 7 bases; J trimming: 6 bases; junction bases outside the gene matches: 14. CDR3 length: 16 amino acids. CDR3 region: CASKTLGQVRGQPQHF. The DNA for the CDR3 is TGTGCCAGCAAAACCTTGGGACAGGTTAGGGGTCAGCCCCAGCATTTT.

This clone was counted only a few times. The J gene is TRBJ1-6, the V gene TRBV25-1; TRBD1 might be the D (6 bases). Trimming took off 6 bases at V and 3 bases at J, with 12 bases between the two ends. Looked up from germline, CDR1 is MGHDK and CDR2 is SYGVNS. The CDR3 is 15 residues long. CDR3 loop: CASRETGNYNSPLHF. The CDR3 region has the DNA TGTGCCAGCAGGGAGACAGGCAACTATAATTCACCCCTCCACTTT.

V usage is TRBV3-1 (or the pseudogene TRBV3-2) and J usage is TRBJ1-6; 11 bases map to TRBD1. Germline values: CDR1 LGHDT, CDR2 YNNKEL (reference sequence). V gave up 6 bases and J gave up 7 bases; unmatched junction bases: 5. The CDR3 is 15 amino acids. Written as DNA, the CDR3 is TGTGCCAGCAGACCGGACAGGGGGCTGAATTCACCCCTCCACTTT. It encodes CASRPDRGLNSPLHF.

The genes are TRBV19 and TRBJ1-2, with 9 nucleotides matching TRBD1. After removal of 5 bases from V and 7 bases from J, the junction contained 5 bases not matched to a gene. CDR1 and CDR2 (germline): LNHDA, SQIVND (reference sequence). The CDR3 runs to 13 residues. This CDR3 reads CASSDRGWGGYTF. The CDR3 DNA reads TGTGCCAGTAGTGACAGGGGGTGGGGTGGCTACACCTTC.

This sequence joins TRBV27 and TRBJ1-4; D possibly corresponds to TRBD1 (5 bases). CDR1 and CDR2 from the germline V gene are MNHEY and SMNVEV (reference sequence). This CDR3 spans 13 amino acids. The germline V and J ends were trimmed by 5 bases and 8 bases, with 12 bases remaining between them. DNA of the CDR3: TGTGCCAGCAGTCCTCAGGGTGGAGAAAAACTGTTTTTT. Translation gives CASSPQGGEKLFF. Full variable domain (remainder filled in from reference TRBV27 and TRBJ1-4): EAQVTQNPRYLITVTGKKLTVTCSQNMNHEYMSWYRQDPGLGLRQIYYSMNVEVTDKGDVPEGYKVSRKEKRNFPLILESPSPNQTSLYFCASSPQGGEKLFFGSGTQLSVL.

This clone has a single count. The chain employs TRBV27 and TRBJ1-4, with D unresolved. Germline loops: CDR1 MNHEY, CDR2 SMNVEV (reference sequence). The V end lost 2 bases, the J end lost 4 bases, and 8 bases lay between the germline ends. This CDR3 contains 14 residues. CDR3 DNA sequence: TGTGCCAGCAGTTTAAGAGGGAATAATGAAAAACTGTTTTTT. Amino acids: CASSLRGNNEKLFF.

The genes are TRBV6-5 and TRBJ1-1, with 9 bases that match TRBD1. The CDR3 is 15 residues long. Germline assignment: CDR1 MNHEY and CDR2 SVGAGI. With V trimmed by 6 bases and J by 1 base, 6 bases remained unmatched. CDR3 sequence reads: CASRGQGRGNTEAFF. In nucleotides, the CDR3 is TGTGCCAGCAGAGGACAGGGGCGGGGGAACACTGAAGCTTTCTTT.

The chain combines TRBV6-1 with TRBJ1-6; a possible D gene is TRBD1 (5 bases). The CDR3 sequence is 16 residues long. Looked up from germline, CDR1 is MNHNS and CDR2 is SASEGT. The V and J ends lost 4 bases and 3 bases respectively, with 13 bases between them. The CDR3 protein is CASSAGAGDYNSPLHF. The CDR3 bases are TGTGCCAGCAGTGCCGGGGCGGGAGACTATAATTCACCCCTCCACTTT.

This clone has only a few counts. The chain couples TRBV18 to TRBJ1-3, with a weak D call TRBD1 (5 bases). Trimming removed 7 bases at V and 0 bases at J, with 10 bases between. The CDR3 is 14 residues long. Germline lookup yields CDR1 KGHSH and CDR2 LQKENI. CDR3 in DNA: TGTGCCAGCTTACCGGACATCTCTGGAAACACCATATATTTT. Protein: CASLPDISGNTIYF.

This chain uses TRBV5-5 with TRBJ1-6, with a weak D call TRBD1 (6 bases). This CDR3 contains 12 residues. Per germline, CDR1 SGHKS and CDR2 YYEKEE (reference sequence). Between the trimmed V and J ends, which lost 4 bases and 12 bases, there was a span of 11 bases. The CDR3 bases are TGTGCCAGCAGCAGGGACACTCAACCCCTCCACTTT. Amino acid sequence: CASSRDTQPLHF.

V is TRBV19 and J is TRBJ1-2; 9 bases map to TRBD1. With V trimmed by 6 bases and J by 6 bases, 2 bases remained unmatched. CDR1 and CDR2 from the germline V gene are LNHDA and SQIVND (reference sequence). This CDR3 is built from 12 residues. CDR3 sequence reads: CASRRTGDGYTF. CDR3 DNA sequence: TGTGCCAGTAGGCGGACAGGGGATGGCTACACCTTC.